What follows is one T cell receptor beta chain and its context. Its antigen is as yet unknown. V gave up 4 bases and J gave up 4 bases; unmatched junction bases: 8. Germline-derived CDR1 and CDR2 are KGHDR and SFDVKD. CDR3 length: 16 amino acids. The source of the sample is a study of T cell responses to AZD1222 COVID-19 vaccine. Regarding the study as a whole: Variant regions that are unmutated are reportedly the target of nearly half of spike-specific TCRs.

The data were produced by immunoSEQ multiplex PCR, yet TCRdb's version contains in-frame clones alone and is incomplete. Here the sample spans 150,000 to 200,000 clones, around 88% being singletons. The clonotype originates from an adult in good health. This chain joins TRBV24-1 and TRBJ2-1, with 8 bases aligning to TRBD1. Source: peripheral blood, taken on day 0 of AZD1222 vaccination. The CDR3 DNA follows: TGTGCCACCAGTGACCACAGGGGGTCTCATTACAATGAGCAGTTCTTC. Encoded protein: CATSDHRGSHYNEQFF.